The 20 T cell receptor beta chains presented below share a single source sample, sequenced in a study of cytomegalovirus exposure and HLA in healthy donors. Amplification used 60 Vbeta primers and 13 Jbeta primers. TCRdb's table, derived via immunoSEQ multiplex PCR, lists solely in-frame clones and lacks some. The profile covers under 200,000 clones, with around four fifths appearing a single time and roughly 1.2% taken by the ten largest. Sequencing was carried out using PBMCs. All receptors come from a woman aged 45-59 years in good health and CMV-seronegative.

The CDR3 DNA reads TGTGCCAGCAGTGACTCGACTGGGGGCGAATTTAACACCGGGGAGCTGTTTTTT. Encoded protein: CASSDSTGGEFNTGELFF. The gene calls are TRBV6-4 and TRBJ2-2; TRBD1 is a possible D gene (6 bases). The ends were cut back, 0 bases at V and 2 bases at J, with 16 bases in the middle. The CDR3 spans 18 residues. CDR1 MRHNA and CDR2 SNTAGT come from the germline V gene.

This clone appeared a single time. V is TRBV4-2 and J is TRBJ2-5, with 7 bases aligning to TRBD1. Germline V CDR1 and CDR2: LGHNA, YNFKEQ. J gave up 5 bases and V 4 bases, and 7 bases lay outside the gene matches. The CDR3 extends over 14 amino acids. The CDR3 loop is CASSRDRDVETQYF. CDR3 nucleotides: TGTGCCAGCAGCCGAGACAGGGATGTGGAGACCCAGTACTTC.

The chain has TRBV11-3 and TRBJ2-2; TRBD1 matches at 7 bases. The CDR3 is made up of 16 amino acids. The germline V gene encodes CDR1 SGHNT and CDR2 YENEEA. With V trimmed by 5 bases and J by 7 bases, 13 bases remained unmatched. DNA for the CDR3: TGTGCCAGCAGCCTTCAGCGGACAGGACTGGGCGGGGAGCTGTTTTTT. Translated: CASSLQRTGLGGELFF.

The rearrangement links TRBV19 to TRBJ2-2; 9 positions match TRBD1. CDR3 size: 15 residues. Germline values: CDR1 LNHDA, CDR2 SQIVND (reference sequence). The V segment lost 5 bases and the J segment 6 bases; nucleotides outside the gene matches: 7. CDR3 coding DNA: TGTGCCAGTAGTCCTGACAGGGGGTGGCCCGGGGAGCTGTTTTTT. Its translation is CASSPDRGWPGELFF.

The rearrangement joins TRBV28 to TRBJ1-5; 8 bases agree with TRBD1. The V gene's germline CDR1 is MDHEN and CDR2 SYDVKM. V was clipped by 7 bases and J by 6 bases; unmatched bases: 11. The CDR3 spans 15 residues. This chain's CDR3 is CASTRTGLFGQPQHF. For the CDR3, the DNA is TGTGCCAGCACCCGGACAGGGCTTTTTGGTCAGCCCCAGCATTTT.

V gene TRBV28 combines with J gene TRBJ1-5, with 9 bases matching TRBD1. Per germline, CDR1 MDHEN and CDR2 SYDVKM. With 6 bases clipped from V and 2 bases from J, the junction kept 2 bases outside the gene matches. The CDR3 consists of 14 residues. This CDR3 is CASSHRGRNQPQHF. CDR3 nucleotides: TGTGCCAGCAGCCACAGGGGGCGCAATCAGCCCCAGCATTTT.

This clone has just one count. CDR3 DNA: TGTGCCAGCAGCTACGGACAGGCCAAATACGAGCAGTACTTC. This codes for CASSYGQAKYEQYF. V is TRBV7-2 and J is TRBJ2-7; TRBD1 matches at 7 bases. Germline lookup yields CDR1 SGHTA and CDR2 FQGNSA. Trimming cost V 4 bases and J 4 bases; bases outside gene matches: 7. This CDR3 spans 14 amino acids.

The rearrangement links TRBV19 to TRBJ2-3; 8 nucleotides align to TRBD1. The germline CDR1 and CDR2 sequences are LNHDA and SQIVND (reference sequence). CDR3 length: 14 residues. V trimming: 5 bases; J trimming: 5 bases; junction bases outside the gene matches: 6. In DNA, the CDR3 is TGTGCCAGTAGTTTTGGGGGACAGGAAGATACGCAGTATTTT. This gives the protein CASSFGGQEDTQYF.

The CDR3 region is CASSSGQGAENIQYF. In nucleotides, the CDR3 is TGTGCCAGCAGCTCGGGACAGGGGGCGGAAAACATTCAGTACTTC. This chain joins TRBV11-3 and TRBJ2-4; 12 positions agree with TRBD1. The CDR3 length is 15 residues. Germline V CDR1 and CDR2: SGHNT, YENEEA. J was trimmed by 5 bases and V by 4 bases; bases with no gene match: 3.

J is TRBJ2-4 and V is TRBV7-2; 7 nucleotides line up with TRBD2. The germline V gene encodes CDR1 SGHTA and CDR2 FQGNSA. Trimming removed 2 bases from V and 4 bases from J; junction bases left unmatched: 11. The CDR3 loop spans 17 amino acids. The CDR3 here is CASSLLGRGTKKNIQYF. Here the CDR3 DNA reads TGTGCCAGCAGCTTACTTGGGCGGGGGACCAAAAAAAACATTCAGTACTTC. The entire variable domain, with the rest obtained from reference TRBV7-2 and TRBJ2-4, is as follows: GAGVSQSPSNKVTEKGKDVELRCDPISGHTALYWYRQSLGQGLEFLIYFQGNSAPDKSGLPSDRFSAERTGGSVSTLTIQRTQQEDSAVYLCASSLLGRGTKKNIQYFGAGTRLSVL.

The chain combines TRBV11-2 with TRBJ1-2; D remains unclear. Germline V gene data show CDR1 as SGHAT and CDR2 as FQNNGV. The germline V and J ends were trimmed by 5 bases and 4 bases, with 17 bases remaining between them. The CDR3 runs to 15 residues. CDR3 nucleotide sequence: TGTGCCAGCAGCCGGGTCGGTATAGAGGGCTATGGCTACACCTTC. This gives the protein CASSRVGIEGYGYTF.

The chain recombines TRBV28 with TRBJ2-7; unclear D gene. Trimming left V 4 bases short and J 1 base short, with 14 bases between. Germline V lookup: CDR1 MDHEN, CDR2 SYDVKM. The CDR3 contains 15 residues. CDR3 DNA sequence: TGTGCCAGCAGTTCCTCCCATCACTATTCCTACGAGCAGTACTTC. It translates to CASSSSHHYSYEQYF. The full variable domain, in which reference TRBV28 and TRBJ2-7 provide the parts outside the CDR3, is DVKVTQSSRYLVKRTGEKVFLECVQDMDHENMFWYRQDPGLGLRLIYFSYDVKMKEKGDIPEGYSVSREKKERFSLILESASTNQTSMYLCASSSSHHYSYEQYFGPGTRLTVT.

This chain links TRBV10-2 with TRBJ2-1; 8 positions match TRBD2. V lost 2 bases and J lost 9; bases outside the gene matches: 6. From germline, CDR1 is WSHSY and CDR2 SAAADI. The CDR3 totals 14 residues. The CDR3 sequence is CASSEAGGQGEQFF. CDR3 nucleotides: TGCGCCAGCAGTGAGGCGGGGGGCCAGGGTGAGCAGTTCTTC.

J is TRBJ2-7 and V is TRBV4-2, with 7 bases aligning to TRBD1. Germline CDR1 is LGHNA and CDR2 is YNFKEQ. The CDR3 is 17 amino acids. V lost 4 bases, J lost 6 bases, and 18 bases stayed unmatched. The DNA for the CDR3 is TGTGCCAGCAGCCCCCAATCCCGACAGGGAACTTTCGGCGAGCAGTACTTC. It codes for CASSPQSRQGTFGEQYF.

This rearrangement joins TRBV19 to TRBJ1-1; perhaps TRBD1 as D (5 bases). Germline V gene data show CDR1 as LNHDA and CDR2 as SQIVND (reference sequence). V was trimmed by 5 bases and J by 5 bases, leaving 15 bases between them. CDR3 size: 14 residues. The CDR3 coding sequence is TGTGCCAGTAGTCTCCAGGGTCCACTAACTGAAGCTTTCTTT. Translation: CASSLQGPLTEAFF.

This clone was observed many times. The chain carries TRBV5-6 and TRBJ1-2; D remains ambiguous. Germline V gene sequence: CDR1 SGHDT, CDR2 YYEEEE. V gave up 6 bases and J gave up 7 bases, with 13 bases separating them. The CDR3 spans 12 residues. CDR3 sequence: CASTHSGSGYTF. CDR3 sequence (DNA): TGTGCCAGCACCCATTCCGGGTCTGGCTACACCTTC.

The chain couples TRBV18 to TRBJ2-7, with D perhaps matching TRBD1 (5 bases). Looked up from germline, CDR1 is KGHSH and CDR2 is LQKENI. The CDR3 contains 12 residues. The ends were cut back, 2 bases at V and 4 bases at J, with 6 bases in the middle. The CDR3 region is CASSPKGYEQYF. The CDR3 region has the DNA TGTGCCAGCTCACCAAAGGGGTACGAGCAGTACTTC.

The V call is TRBV7-2, the J call TRBJ1-6; D is possibly TRBD1 (5 bases). V shed 1 base and J shed 9 bases, with 13 bases lying between them. This CDR3 contains 15 residues. Per germline, CDR1 SGHTA and CDR2 FQGNSA. Here the CDR3 DNA reads TGTGCCAGCAGCTTAGAACAGGTCTTTTCTTCACCCCTCCACTTT. This sequence encodes CASSLEQVFSSPLHF.

This chain uses TRBV2 with TRBJ2-5; D not resolved. The J call may be incorrect, as the DNA end agrees better with TRBJ2-7. The germline V gene encodes CDR1 SNHLY and CDR2 FYNNEI. The CDR3 spans 10 residues. The CDR3 here is CASRGFEQYF. The DNA for the CDR3 is TGTGCCAGCCGTGGGTTCGAGCAGTACTTC.

The V gene is TRBV6-6, the J gene TRBJ1-4; D might be TRBD1 (5 bases). Germline CDR1 is MNHNY and CDR2 is SVGAGI (reference sequence). V lost 8 bases and J lost 7, with 11 bases in between. The CDR3 runs 12 residues. The chain's CDR3 is CASGQGGEKLFF. CDR3 DNA sequence: TGTGCCAGCGGGCAGGGCGGTGAAAAACTGTTTTTT.